The 21 T cell receptor beta chains listed next were all sequenced from one sample in a study of glioma-infiltrating T cells after dendritic cell vaccination. Clones were sequenced by immunoSEQ multiplex PCR, and TCRdb holds only the in-frame ones, with some missing. The top ten clones hold roughly 6.8% of a sample with tens of thousands of clones, around 83% of them seen once. The sample's time point: after dendritic cell vaccination, including at tumor progression/relapse. The sample consisted of blood, taken after dendritic cell vaccination. The receptors shown here come from a human donor with glioblastoma.

The genes are TRBV29-1 and TRBJ2-3; possible D gene TRBD2, 5 bases. The germline gives CDR1 SQVTM, CDR2 ANQGSEA. Between the trimmed V and J ends, which lost 4 bases and 2 bases, there was a span of 10 bases. The CDR3 is 13 amino acids. This CDR3 reads CSVAPGSTDTQYF. For the CDR3, the DNA is TGCAGCGTTGCGCCGGGGTCCACAGATACGCAGTATTTT.

This rearrangement joins TRBV7-9 to TRBJ1-6; perhaps TRBD1 as D (5 bases). The CDR3 is made up of 14 amino acids. Germline CDR1 reads SEHNR; CDR2 reads FQNEAQ (reference sequence). V dropped 3 bases and J dropped 7 bases, with 10 bases sitting between them. CDR3 in amino acids: CASSLRQGNSPLHF. The DNA of the CDR3 is TGTGCCAGCAGCTTGCGGCAGGGCAATTCACCCCTCCACTTT.

The chain links TRBV5-6 to TRBJ1-1; D uncertain. The CDR3 length is 12 residues. Germline V gene sequence: CDR1 SGHDT, CDR2 YYEEEE. V lost 4 bases, J lost 5 bases, and 9 bases lay in between. CDR3 in amino acids: CASSGGWTEAFF. The CDR3 DNA reads as TGTGCCAGCAGCGGAGGGTGGACTGAAGCTTTCTTT.

The chain uses TRBV5-4 and TRBJ2-7, with TRBD2 matching over 10 bases. This CDR3 spans 15 amino acids. Per the germline V gene, CDR1 is SGHNT and CDR2 is YYREEE (reference sequence). Trimming took 3 bases from V and 6 from J; bases not matched to a gene: 9. The CDR3 loop is CASSSGTSAGGEQYF. In DNA, the CDR3 is TGTGCCAGCAGCTCAGGGACTAGCGCAGGTGGCGAGCAGTACTTC.

The V and J genes are TRBV4-3 and TRBJ1-1; no firm D call. V lost 0 bases, J lost 7 bases, and 9 bases lay in between. Looked up from germline, CDR1 is LGHNA and CDR2 is YSLEER. The CDR3 length is 13 residues. Here the CDR3 reads CASSQDQTLEAFF. The CDR3 bases are TGCGCCAGCAGCCAAGATCAGACTCTTGAAGCTTTCTTT.

This clone turned up a few times. The CDR3: CSAPGPGRAFF. Written as DNA, the CDR3 is TGCAGTGCCCCGGGCCCCGGGAGAGCTTTCTTT. This chain links TRBV20-1 with TRBJ1-1, with D unclear. Germline lookup yields CDR1 DFQATT and CDR2 SNEGSKA (reference sequence). The V gene lost 6 bases and the J gene lost 10 bases, with 15 bases spanning the gap. The CDR3 runs 11 residues.

V usage is TRBV5-1 and J usage is TRBJ1-2, with D possibly being TRBD1 (5 bases). Trimming left V 0 bases short and J 4 bases short, with 13 bases between. This CDR3 is built from 15 residues. The germline V gene encodes CDR1 SGHRS and CDR2 YFSETQ. The CDR3 loop reads CASSLVGDRFYGYTF. The CDR3 nucleotides read TGCGCCAGCAGCTTGGTAGGCGACAGATTCTATGGCTACACCTTC. The full variable domain, completed using reference TRBV5-1 and TRBJ1-2, is KAGVTQTPRYLIKTRGQQVTLSCSPISGHRSVSWYQQTPGQGLQFLFEYFSETQRNKGNFPGRFSGRQFSNSRSEMNVSTLELGDSALYLCASSLVGDRFYGYTFGSGTRLTVV.

The CDR3 spells CASSLRGQGEAFF. CDR3 DNA sequence: TGTGCCAGCAGCTTAAGGGGACAGGGCGAAGCTTTCTTT. J is TRBJ1-1 and V is TRBV5-8, with 9 bases that match TRBD1. V lost 2 bases and J lost 8; bases outside the gene matches: 4. This CDR3 region has 13 residues. Germline V gene sequence: CDR1 SGHTS, CDR2 YDEGEE.

The chain carries TRBV6-1 and TRBJ1-4; 7 nucleotides align to TRBD1. The CDR3 sequence is 16 residues long. Germline CDR1 and CDR2: MNHNS and SASEGT. V lost 3 bases, J lost 2 bases, and 6 bases stayed unmatched. The CDR3 nucleotides are TGTGCCAGCAGTGATGTTGGACAGGTTACTAATGAAAAACTGTTTTTT. Translation gives CASSDVGQVTNEKLFF.

The V call is TRBV9, the J call TRBJ2-3; no clear D. This CDR3 comprises 13 residues. The germline V and J ends were trimmed by 0 bases and 5 bases, with 7 bases remaining between them. CDR1 is SGDLS and CDR2 is YYNGEE in the germline V gene. The CDR3 here is CASSVANRDTQYF. Written as DNA, the CDR3 is TGTGCCAGCAGCGTAGCTAACCGAGATACGCAGTATTTT.

The genes are TRBV6-5 and TRBJ1-1, with D unresolved. The CDR3 sequence is 11 residues long. CDR1 is MNHEY and CDR2 is SVGAGI in the germline V gene. V shed 3 bases and J shed 5 bases, with 4 bases lying between them. This chain's CDR3 is CASSYYTEAFF. The CDR3, as DNA: TGTGCCAGCAGTTATTATACTGAAGCTTTCTTT.

The chain couples TRBV6-1 to TRBJ2-5; 8 bases agree with TRBD2. V shed 2 bases and J 6 bases; nucleotides not matched to a gene: 8. Germline V lookup: CDR1 MNHNS, CDR2 SASEGT. The CDR3 sequence is 15 residues long. CDR3 amino acids: CASSERYGGAKTQYF. In nucleotides, the CDR3 is TGTGCCAGCAGTGAACGATACGGGGGGGCGAAGACCCAGTACTTC.

The gene calls are TRBV18 and TRBJ1-1; D unresolved. This CDR3 is built from 13 residues. Germline V gene sequence: CDR1 KGHSH, CDR2 LQKENI. V dropped 2 bases and J dropped 1 base, with 5 bases sitting between them. CDR3 bases: TGTGCCAGCTCACCAAGCCAGAACACTGAAGCTTTCTTT. It encodes CASSPSQNTEAFF.

The J gene is TRBJ1-5, the V gene TRBV7-2, with TRBD1 matching over 8 bases. The CDR3 is 15 residues long. Germline trimming cut 7 bases from V and 4 bases from J; bases unmatched to any gene: 9. CDR1 and CDR2 (germline): SGHTA, FQGNSA. The CDR3 region is CASTQGAAANQPQHF. The CDR3 DNA reads as TGTGCCAGCACCCAGGGGGCGGCAGCTAATCAGCCCCAGCATTTT.

The CDR3, as DNA: TGTGCCAGCAGCCGGGACAGGAGGGCAGATACGCAGTATTTT. Translation gives CASSRDRRADTQYF. The chain recombines TRBV2 with TRBJ2-3; 8 bases agree with TRBD1. CDR3 size: 14 residues. With 6 bases clipped from V and 4 bases from J, the junction kept 6 bases outside the gene matches. Germline CDR1 reads SNHLY; CDR2 reads FYNNEI.

V gene TRBV9 combines with J gene TRBJ2-5, with TRBD2 matching over 7 bases. From germline, CDR1 is SGDLS and CDR2 YYNGEE. The junction had 13 bases not matched to a gene; V was cut back by 3 bases and J by 5 bases. This CDR3 contains 16 residues. CDR3 nucleotide sequence: TGTGCCAGCAGCGCTCCTCTCACGGGGGGTAAGGAGACCCAGTACTTC. It translates to CASSAPLTGGKETQYF.

The chain joins TRBV27 to TRBJ2-3; the D gene is possibly TRBD2 (5 bases). The V end was cut by 3 bases, the J end by 4 bases, with 17 bases between. CDR3 length: 16 amino acids. From germline, CDR1 is MNHEY and CDR2 SMNVEV (reference sequence). The DNA of the CDR3 is TGTGCCAGCAGTTTTTCGTCCGGGGTCGGGGCAGATACGCAGTATTTT. Protein: CASSFSSGVGADTQYF.

This clone appeared a few times. In DNA form, the CDR3 reads TGTGCCAGCAGCCCCGGGCAGGGGGCCGAGACCCAGTACTTC. Translated, it gives CASSPGQGAETQYF. The V gene is TRBV7-3, the J gene TRBJ2-5; 8 bases line up with TRBD1. V shed 5 bases, J shed 5 bases, and the junction held 7 bases outside the gene matches. The germline CDR1 and CDR2 sequences are SGHTA and FQGTGA. The CDR3 extends over 14 amino acids.

J is TRBJ2-1 and V is TRBV7-8; D unresolved. CDR3 length: 14 amino acids. V lost 2 bases to trimming and J lost 4 bases, with 9 bases between them. From germline, CDR1 is SGHVS and CDR2 FQNEAQ. The CDR3 nucleotides are TGTGCCAGCAGCTTATACACAGAATACAATGAGCAGTTCTTC. It yields the protein CASSLYTEYNEQFF.

This rearrangement joins TRBV5-6 to TRBJ1-2, with TRBD1 matching 8 bases. V lost 4 bases, J lost 10 bases, and 6 bases stayed unmatched. The CDR3 covers 12 residues. Per germline, CDR1 SGHDT and CDR2 YYEEEE. The CDR3: CASSLTGVAYTF. CDR3 nucleotide sequence: TGTGCCAGCAGCCTGACAGGGGTGGCCTACACCTTC.

The genes are TRBV9 and TRBJ1-6; D uncertain. This CDR3 is built from 14 residues. Trimming stripped 0 bases from V and 4 bases from J, with 5 bases between. The germline gives CDR1 SGDLS, CDR2 YYNGEE. The CDR3 bases are TGTGCCAGCAGCGTAGACAGTTATAATTCACCCCTCCACTTT. This gives the protein CASSVDSYNSPLHF.